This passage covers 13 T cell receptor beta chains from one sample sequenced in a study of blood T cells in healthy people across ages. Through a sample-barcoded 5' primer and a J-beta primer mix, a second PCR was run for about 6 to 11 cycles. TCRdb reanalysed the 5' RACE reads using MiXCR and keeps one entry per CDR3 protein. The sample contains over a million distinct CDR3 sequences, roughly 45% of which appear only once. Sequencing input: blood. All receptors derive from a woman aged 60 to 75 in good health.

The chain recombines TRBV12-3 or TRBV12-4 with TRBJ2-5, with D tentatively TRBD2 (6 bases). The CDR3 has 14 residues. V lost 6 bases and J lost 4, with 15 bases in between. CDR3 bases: TGTGCCAGCAGACCCTCGGGAGAGGGAGAGACCCAGTACTTC. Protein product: CASRPSGEGETQYF.

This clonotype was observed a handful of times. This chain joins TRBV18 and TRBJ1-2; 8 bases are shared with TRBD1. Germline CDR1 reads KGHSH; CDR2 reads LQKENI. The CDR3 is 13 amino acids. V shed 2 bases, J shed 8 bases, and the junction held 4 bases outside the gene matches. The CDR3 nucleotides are TGTGCCAGCTCACCAGACAGGGGCATCGGCTACACCTTC. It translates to CASSPDRGIGYTF.

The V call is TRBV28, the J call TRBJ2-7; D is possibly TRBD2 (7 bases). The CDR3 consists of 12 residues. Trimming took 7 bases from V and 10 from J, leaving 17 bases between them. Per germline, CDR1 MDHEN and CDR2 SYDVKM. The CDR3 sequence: CASTSKGGFQYF. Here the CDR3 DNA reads TGTGCCAGCACCTCGAAGGGGGGGTTTCAGTACTTC.

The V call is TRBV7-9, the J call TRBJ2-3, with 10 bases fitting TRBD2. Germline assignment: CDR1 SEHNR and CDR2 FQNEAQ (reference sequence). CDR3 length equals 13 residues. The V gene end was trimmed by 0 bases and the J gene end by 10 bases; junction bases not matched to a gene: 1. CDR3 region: CASSLASGRAQYF. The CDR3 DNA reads TGTGCCAGCAGCTTAGCGAGCGGGAGGGCGCAGTATTTT.

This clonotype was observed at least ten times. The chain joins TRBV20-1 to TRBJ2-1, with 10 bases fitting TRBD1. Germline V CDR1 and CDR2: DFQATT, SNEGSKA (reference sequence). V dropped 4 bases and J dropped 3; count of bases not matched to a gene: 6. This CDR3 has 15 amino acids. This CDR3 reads CSANSRDRGYNEQFF. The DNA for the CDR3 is TGCAGTGCTAACTCCCGGGACAGGGGCTACAATGAGCAGTTCTTC.

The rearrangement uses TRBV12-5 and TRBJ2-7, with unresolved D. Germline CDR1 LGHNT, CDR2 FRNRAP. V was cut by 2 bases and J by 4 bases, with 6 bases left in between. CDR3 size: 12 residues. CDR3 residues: CASGLNTYEQYF. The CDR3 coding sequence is TGTGCTAGTGGTTTGAACACTTACGAGCAGTACTTC.

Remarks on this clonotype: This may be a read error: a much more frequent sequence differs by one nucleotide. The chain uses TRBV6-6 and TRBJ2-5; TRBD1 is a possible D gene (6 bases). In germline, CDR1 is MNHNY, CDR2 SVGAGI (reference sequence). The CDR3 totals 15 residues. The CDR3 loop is CACSYSRGYQETQYF. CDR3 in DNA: TGTGCCTGCAGTTACTCGAGGGGGTACCAAGAGACCCAGTACTTC.

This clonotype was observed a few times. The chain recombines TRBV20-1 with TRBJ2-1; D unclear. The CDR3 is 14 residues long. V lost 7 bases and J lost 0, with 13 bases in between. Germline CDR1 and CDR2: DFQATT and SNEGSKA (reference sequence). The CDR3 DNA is TGCAGTGACCCCTCCGTACACTCCTACAATGAGCAGTTCTTC. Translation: CSDPSVHSYNEQFF.

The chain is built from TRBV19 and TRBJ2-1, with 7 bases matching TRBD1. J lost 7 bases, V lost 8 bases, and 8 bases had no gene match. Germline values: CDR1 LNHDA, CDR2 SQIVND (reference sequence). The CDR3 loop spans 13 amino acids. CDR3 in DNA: TGTGCCAGTCGACACAGGGGCCTTAATGAGCAGTTCTTC. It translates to CASRHRGLNEQFF.

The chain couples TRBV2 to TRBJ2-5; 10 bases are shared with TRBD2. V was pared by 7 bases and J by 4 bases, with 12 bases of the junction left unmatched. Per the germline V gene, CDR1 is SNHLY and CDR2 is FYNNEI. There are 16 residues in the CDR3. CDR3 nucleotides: TGTGCCAGCATTCCAGGAACAAGCGGGAGGGTAGAGACCCAGTACTTC. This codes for CASIPGTSGRVETQYF.

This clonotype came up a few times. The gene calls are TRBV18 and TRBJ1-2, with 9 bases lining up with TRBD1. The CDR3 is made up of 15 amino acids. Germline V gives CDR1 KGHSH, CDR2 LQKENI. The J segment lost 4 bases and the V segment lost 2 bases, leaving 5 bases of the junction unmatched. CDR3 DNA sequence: TGTGCCAGCTCACCAGGGGGACAGGGAACCTATGGCTACACCTTC. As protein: CASSPGGQGTYGYTF.

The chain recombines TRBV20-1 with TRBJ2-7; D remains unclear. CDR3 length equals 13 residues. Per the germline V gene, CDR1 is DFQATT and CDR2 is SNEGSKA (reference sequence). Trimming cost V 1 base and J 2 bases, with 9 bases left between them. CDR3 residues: CSARVRATYEQYF. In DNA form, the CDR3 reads TGCAGTGCTAGAGTCCGGGCAACCTACGAGCAGTACTTC.

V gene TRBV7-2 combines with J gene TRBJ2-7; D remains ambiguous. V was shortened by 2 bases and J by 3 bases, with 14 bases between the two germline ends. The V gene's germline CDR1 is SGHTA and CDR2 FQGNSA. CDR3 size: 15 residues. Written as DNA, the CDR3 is TGTGCCAGCAGCTTAAGGGATGCACCCTACTACGAGCAGTACTTC. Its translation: CASSLRDAPYYEQYF. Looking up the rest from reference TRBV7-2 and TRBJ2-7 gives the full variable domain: GAGVSQSPSNKVTEKGKDVELRCDPISGHTALYWYRQSLGQGLEFLIYFQGNSAPDKSGLPSDRFSAERTGGSVSTLTIQRTQQEDSAVYLCASSLRDAPYYEQYFGPGTRLTVT.